The subject of this entry is one T cell receptor beta chain. This clonotype showed up just a few times. Its binding antigen is unknown. Per-nucleotide qualities are absent, and no much larger clonotype sits a single base away. Libraries were made using RT-PCR. For sequencing, an Illumina HiSeq 2500 was employed. Using fastp trimming at Q25 and MiXCR clonotype assembly, TCRdb reanalyzed the public sequencing data and kept in-frame beta chains. Every CDR3 protein is listed once, alongside the most common genes and DNA of its rows. Here the sample has some 640,000 distinct CDR3 sequences; about 15% occur a single time. The ten largest clonotypes hold 5.5% to 7% of the sample. This record comes from a study of response to subunit inactivated influenza vaccine listed by TCRdb under 2018. At the level of the whole study: To follow how T cells responded to a trivalent subunit inactivated influenza vaccine, the researchers relied on deep quantitative profiling of the T cell receptor repertoire.

General conclusions and limits of the study: It was suggested by the authors that each seasonal influenza vaccination may recruit only a limited number of new T cells.

CDR1 and CDR2, per the germline V gene, are SGHTA and FQGNSA. Clipping removes 5 bases from V and 7 bases from J, with 7 as the unmatched junction base count. Spanning cysteine to phenylalanine, the CDR3 consists of 13 amino acids. Only CDR3 DNA is held: 39 bases, read in frame from base 1. The chain joins TRBV7-2 to TRBJ1-2; 7 bases in between match TRBD1. This clonotype was sampled from a man over 45 who received an inactivated influenza vaccine. Donor details come from another sample of the same person, matched by shared clones. Sequencing used PBMCs from blood, obtained roughly 15 days before vaccination. In nucleotides, the sequence is TGTGCCAGCAGCCCGAAGGGGGCGCCTGGCTACACCTTC. Its amino acids are CASSPKGAPGYTF.